The clone carrying this T cell receptor beta chain was recorded a few times. This specimen belongs to a study of blood T cell repertoires in COVID-19. Study context: Collection of acute and convalescent COVID-19 samples took place in the United States, Italy and Spain. The cDNA or gDNA used as material had been derived from T cells, B-cell-depleted T cells, or PBMCs.

The V gene's germline CDR1 is SNHLY and CDR2 FYNNEI. The V end was cut by 7 bases, the J end by 5 bases, with 14 bases between. This CDR3 has 13 amino acids. Source study methods: Estimation of nucleated cell counts was performed using reference gene primer amplification. Only in-frame clones appear in the TCRdb table, and some are missing; sequencing was by immunoSEQ multiplex PCR. The DNA gave D and trimming, while V, J and clone size come from that table. The repertoire holds roughly 230,000 clones, with over 80% as singletons. The specimen was peripheral blood. The TCR originated in a man in his forties with acute or convalescent COVID-19. This sequence joins TRBV2 and TRBJ2-5, with D perhaps matching TRBD2 (5 bases). Here the CDR3 reads CASTLGNRETQYF. CDR3 in DNA: TGTGCCAGCACTCTCGGGAACCGGGAGACCCAGTACTTC.